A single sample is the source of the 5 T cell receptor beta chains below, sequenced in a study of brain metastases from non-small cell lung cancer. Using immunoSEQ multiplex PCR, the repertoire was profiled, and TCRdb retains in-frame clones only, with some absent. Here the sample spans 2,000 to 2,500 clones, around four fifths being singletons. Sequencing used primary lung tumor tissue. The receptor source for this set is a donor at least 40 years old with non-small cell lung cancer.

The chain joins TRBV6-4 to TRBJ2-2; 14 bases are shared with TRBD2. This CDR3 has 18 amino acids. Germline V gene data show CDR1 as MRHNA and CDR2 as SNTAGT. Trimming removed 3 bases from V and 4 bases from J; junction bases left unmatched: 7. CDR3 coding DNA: TGTGCCAGCAGTGAGGGACTAGCGGGAGTAGGGGGCACCGGGGAGCTGTTTTTT. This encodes CASSEGLAGVGGTGELFF.

The CDR3 loop reads CASSLDTDGYNEQFF. In DNA, the CDR3 is TGTGCCAGCAGTTTGGACACCGATGGCTACAATGAGCAGTTCTTC. The chain couples TRBV7-6 to TRBJ2-1; D is possibly TRBD1 (5 bases). Germline V gene data show CDR1 as SGHVS and CDR2 as FNYEAQ. With 6 bases removed from V and 3 bases from J, the gap between germline ends came to 15 bases. The CDR3 contains 15 residues.

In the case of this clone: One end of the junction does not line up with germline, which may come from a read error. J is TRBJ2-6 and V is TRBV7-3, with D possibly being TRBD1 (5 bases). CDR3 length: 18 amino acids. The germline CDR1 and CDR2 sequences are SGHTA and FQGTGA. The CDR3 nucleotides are TGTGCCAGCAGCTTCGATCCCTTCTACCTCTCTGGGGCCAACATCCTGACTTTC. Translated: CASSFDPFYLSGANILTF.

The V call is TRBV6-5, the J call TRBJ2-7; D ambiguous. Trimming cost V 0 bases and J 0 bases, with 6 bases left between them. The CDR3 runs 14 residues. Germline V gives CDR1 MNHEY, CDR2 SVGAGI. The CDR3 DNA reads TGTGCCAGCAGTTACTCTCCGAGCTCCTACGAGCAGTACTTC. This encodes CASSYSPSSYEQYF.

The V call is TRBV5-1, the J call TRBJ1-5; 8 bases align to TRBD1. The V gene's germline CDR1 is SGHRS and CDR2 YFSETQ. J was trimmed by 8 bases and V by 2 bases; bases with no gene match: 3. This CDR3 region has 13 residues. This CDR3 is CASSLGTGEPQHF. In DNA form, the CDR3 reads TGCGCCAGCAGCTTAGGGACAGGAGAGCCCCAGCATTTT.